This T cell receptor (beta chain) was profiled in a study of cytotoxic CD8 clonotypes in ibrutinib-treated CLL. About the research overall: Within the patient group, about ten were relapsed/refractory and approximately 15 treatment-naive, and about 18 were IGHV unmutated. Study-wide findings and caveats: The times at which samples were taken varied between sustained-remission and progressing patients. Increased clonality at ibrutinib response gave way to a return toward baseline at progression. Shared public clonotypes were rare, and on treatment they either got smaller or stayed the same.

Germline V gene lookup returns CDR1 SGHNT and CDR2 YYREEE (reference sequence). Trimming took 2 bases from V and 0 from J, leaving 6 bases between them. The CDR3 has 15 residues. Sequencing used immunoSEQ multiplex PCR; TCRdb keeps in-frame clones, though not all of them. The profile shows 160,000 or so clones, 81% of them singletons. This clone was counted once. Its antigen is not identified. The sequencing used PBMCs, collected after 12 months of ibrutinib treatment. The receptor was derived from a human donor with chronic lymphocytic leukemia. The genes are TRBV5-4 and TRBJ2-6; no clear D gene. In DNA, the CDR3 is TGTGCCAGCAGCTTCGGGTTCTCTGGGGCCAACGTCCTGACTTTC. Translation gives CASSFGFSGANVLTF.